The clone carrying this T cell receptor (beta chain) was picked up a small number of times. The antigen is undetermined. Unique molecular identifiers featured in how the TCRbeta library was prepared. One entry per CDR3 protein results from TCRdb running MiXCR on the PCR reads. The sample includes more than 200,000 distinct CDR3 sequences, roughly 25% of them seen just once. This sample was included in a study of T-cell reconstitution after alpha-beta-depleted transplantation in children. General study findings and limits: The authors attributed T-cell counts and diversity one year after transplant mostly to newly produced T cells.

The sample consisted of PBMCs, mostly from graft donor cells, taken 360 days after TCRalphabeta/CD19-depleted stem cell transplant. The TCR was taken from a female patient between 2 and 15 years old who had a stem cell transplant for congenital amegakaryocytic thrombocytopenia, so the T cells may come from the graft donor.

CDR3 sequence reads: CSVASGSSYNEQFF. The CDR3 nucleotides read TGCAGCGTTGCTAGCGGGAGCTCCTACAATGAGCAGTTCTTC. The rearrangement joins TRBV29-1 to TRBJ2-1; TRBD2 agrees at 10 bases. Germline values: CDR1 SQVTM, CDR2 ANQGSEA. CDR3 length: 14 residues. The V and J ends lost 4 bases and 0 bases, in that order; junction bases with no gene match: 0.